Listed below are T cell receptor beta chains from one sample, sequenced in a study of T-cell memory formation after mild COVID-19. TCRdb recomputed calls from the 5' RACE reads with MiXCR, one row per CDR3 protein. Of roughly 280,000 distinct CDR3 sequences listed, under 20% are singletons. The sequencing input was PBMCs or a T cell subset sorted from them (not recorded which). The receptors were sampled from a man between 18 and 35 years old who had mild COVID-19 (a few samples of this study predate the infection). Cell type and time point are not known. Both conserved end residues are part of each CDR3. Fields, in order: clone size, V gene, J gene, D gene, CDR3 protein, CDR3 DNA. A D gene is named only where the DNA matches it firmly. The size entry is marked missing in some rows and otherwise reads once, few, many or a size class.

few	TRBV5-1	TRBJ2-1	TRBD2	CASSVGLGPPNEQFF	TGCGCCAGCTCAGTGGGACTAGGGCCCCCGAATGAGCAGTTCTTC
few	TRBV7-2	TRBJ2-1	.	CASSPRQDSYNEQFF	TGTGCCAGCAGCCCCCGACAGGACTCCTACAATGAGCAGTTCTTC
.	TRBV12-3/TRBV12-4	TRBJ1-3	.	CASSLGRAWGNTIYF	TGTGCCAGCAGTCTCGGAAGGGCATGGGGAAACACCATATATTTT
.	TRBV6-5	TRBJ1-1	TRBD1	CASSYATGATEAFF	TGTGCCAGCAGTTACGCTACAGGGGCCACTGAAGCTTTCTTT
.	TRBV6-5	TRBJ1-1	.	CASRNGQNTEAFF	TGTGCCAGCAGAAACGGACAGAACACTGAAGCTTTCTTT
many	TRBV10-3	TRBJ2-3	.	CAITPREQTDTQYF	TGTGCCATCACGCCTAGGGAACAAACAGATACGCAGTATTTT
.	TRBV20-1	TRBJ1-2	.	CSAPGEGWSGYTF	TGCAGTGCTCCCGGTGAGGGGTGGAGTGGCTACACCTTC
few	TRBV7-2	TRBJ2-2	.	CASSLRWQDGELFF	TGTGCCAGCAGCTTAAGGTGGCAGGACGGGGAGCTGTTTTTT
few	TRBV12-3/TRBV12-4	TRBJ1-5	.	CASSPYSGNQPQHF	TGTGCCAGCAGTCCATATTCAGGCAATCAGCCCCAGCATTTT
.	TRBV9	TRBJ1-2	.	CASSPRVEAWGNGYTF	TGTGCCAGCAGCCCCCGGGTCGAAGCGTGGGGCAATGGCTACACCTTC
.	TRBV19	TRBJ1-2	.	CASSPDAYGYTF	TGTGCCAGTAGTCCGGATGCCTATGGCTACACCTTC
few	TRBV29-1	TRBJ2-5	TRBD1	CSALTGAETQYF	TGCAGCGCTCTGACAGGGGCGGAGACCCAGTACTTC
many	TRBV12-3/TRBV12-4	TRBJ2-1	.	CASSFRTGKEEQFF	TGTGCCAGCAGTTTTAGGACGGGAAAGGAGGAGCAGTTCTTC
.	TRBV7-9	TRBJ1-1	.	CASTPGGGSTEAFF	TGTGCCAGCACCCCGGGGGGTGGGAGCACTGAAGCTTTCTTT
.	TRBV9	TRBJ1-5	.	CASSVAGTVNQPQHF	TGTGCCAGCAGCGTTGCCGGGACTGTCAATCAGCCCCAGCATTTT
few	TRBV3-1	TRBJ1-6	TRBD1	CASSQGTGGNSPLHF	TGTGCCAGCAGCCAAGGGACAGGGGGCAATTCACCCCTCCACTTT
.	TRBV7-2	TRBJ1-2	.	CASSLDNRNYGYTF	TGTGCCAGCAGCTTAGATAACAGGAACTATGGCTACACCTTC
.	TRBV4-1	TRBJ2-7	.	CASSQTPGTSYEQYF	TGCGCCAGCAGCCAAACCCCCGGGACCTCCTACGAGCAGTACTTC
few	TRBV7-7	TRBJ2-5	TRBD1	CASSPPGTGEETQYF	TGTGCCAGCAGCCCTCCCGGGACAGGGGAGGAGACCCAGTACTTC
.	TRBV6-2/TRBV6-3	TRBJ1-1	.	CASSDSRVEAFF	TGTGCCAGCAGTGATTCGAGGGTTGAAGCTTTCTTT
.	TRBV7-9	TRBJ1-1	TRBD1	CASRTGGRGLLMNTEAFF	TGTGCCAGCAGGACGGGAGGAAGGGGGCTACTGATGAACACTGAAGCTTTCTTT
few	TRBV5-6	TRBJ2-7	.	CASSDDGGSYEQYF	TGTGCCAGCAGCGATGACGGAGGGTCCTACGAGCAGTACTTC
many	TRBV7-2	TRBJ2-5	.	CASRRAVGETQYF	TGTGCCAGCAGGAGGGCCGTGGGGGAGACCCAGTACTTC
.	TRBV6-2/TRBV6-3	TRBJ1-5	TRBD1	CASSLRGQIRSNQPQHF	TGTGCCAGCAGCCTCCGGGGACAGATCCGTAGCAATCAGCCCCAGCATTTT
.	TRBV9	TRBJ2-7	.	CASSVGGAREQYF	TGTGCCAGCAGCGTCGGAGGGGCGAGGGAGCAGTACTTC
few	TRBV6-2/TRBV6-3	TRBJ2-7	TRBD1	CASSYPRTGVYEQYF	TGTGCCAGCAGTTACCCTCGGACAGGGGTGTACGAGCAGTACTTC
few	TRBV6-6	TRBJ2-1	TRBD2	CASSPTAASGYNEQFF	TGTGCCAGCAGTCCGACCGCAGCTAGCGGGTACAATGAGCAGTTCTTC
.	TRBV6-5	TRBJ2-5	TRBD1	CASSVPGQGAGTQYF	TGTGCCAGCAGCGTCCCGGGACAGGGGGCTGGGACCCAGTACTTC
few	TRBV11-2	TRBJ1-1	.	CASSIGVPLSGGDTEAFF	TGTGCCAGCAGCATCGGGGTACCGCTTTCGGGGGGAGACACTGAAGCTTTCTTT
few	TRBV29-1	TRBJ1-1	.	CSVADGYTEAFF	TGCAGCGTCGCCGACGGATACACTGAAGCTTTCTTT
.	TRBV10-3	TRBJ2-3	.	CAISLTSLATDTQYF	TGTGCCATCAGCCTGACTAGTCTGGCCACAGATACGCAGTATTTT
few	TRBV6-2/TRBV6-3	TRBJ2-1	TRBD2	CASSYQRGGNNEQFF	TGTGCCAGCAGTTATCAGCGGGGGGGGAACAATGAGCAGTTCTTC
.	TRBV10-3	TRBJ1-3	.	CAISERPAESSGNTIYF	TGTGCCATCAGTGAGCGCCCAGCTGAAAGCTCTGGAAACACCATATATTTT
.	TRBV29-1	TRBJ2-3	TRBD2	CSVPAGGRTDTQYF	TGCAGCGTTCCCGCGGGAGGGCGGACAGATACGCAGTATTTT
few	TRBV25-1	TRBJ2-1	TRBD2	CASSDAVAGGYNEQFF	TGTGCCAGCAGTGATGCGGTAGCGGGGGGATACAATGAGCAGTTCTTC
.	TRBV7-2	TRBJ1-2	.	CASSLVREIVYGYTF	TGTGCCAGCAGCTTAGTCCGGGAGATTGTCTATGGCTACACCTTC
few	TRBV7-3	TRBJ2-1	TRBD1	CASRPKVGGGEQFF	TGTGCCAGCAGACCTAAAGTAGGGGGCGGTGAGCAGTTCTTC
few	TRBV29-1	TRBJ1-3	.	CSVEDQQGTGNTIYF	TGCAGCGTTGAAGATCAACAGGGAACTGGAAACACCATATATTTT
few	TRBV6-1	TRBJ1-3	.	CASSEAWGPSGNTIYF	TGTGCCAGCAGTGAAGCGTGGGGGCCCTCTGGAAACACCATATATTTT
many	TRBV5-1	TRBJ2-1	.	CASSLAPGVGDEQFF	TGCGCCAGCAGCTTGGCGCCGGGGGTGGGCGATGAGCAGTTCTTC
.	TRBV11-2	TRBJ1-1	TRBD1	CASSSYTGGTEAFF	TGTGCCAGCAGCTCCTATACAGGGGGGACTGAAGCTTTCTTT
few	TRBV28	TRBJ2-2	TRBD2	CASSPGLAGGRINTGELFF	TGTGCCAGCAGCCCCGGACTAGCGGGGGGCCGAATCAACACCGGGGAGCTGTTTTTT
.	TRBV29-1	TRBJ2-6	.	CSVAQGWANVLTF	TGCAGCGTTGCGCAGGGCTGGGCCAACGTCCTGACTTTC
.	TRBV5-1	TRBJ2-5	TRBD1	CASSFGTALQETQYF	TGCGCCAGCAGCTTCGGGACAGCCCTACAAGAGACCCAGTACTTC
few	TRBV20-1	TRBJ1-2	.	CSAFPATSPSPNYGYTF	TGCAGTGCTTTCCCGGCCACCTCACCATCTCCTAACTATGGCTACACCTTC
few	TRBV4-1	TRBJ1-2	.	CASSVRGGPEYGYTF	TGCGCCAGCAGCGTTCGGGGGGGCCCTGAGTATGGCTACACCTTC
.	TRBV12-3/TRBV12-4	TRBJ2-7	.	CASMGTDYEQYF	TGTGCCAGCATGGGCACCGACTACGAGCAGTACTTC
.	TRBV27	TRBJ1-5	.	CASSLLQGGSQPQHF	TGTGCCAGCAGTTTATTACAGGGAGGGAGTCAGCCCCAGCATTTT
few	TRBV6-5	TRBJ2-3	.	CASSFSRAADTDTQYF	TGTGCCAGCAGTTTCTCTAGGGCCGCGGACACAGATACGCAGTATTTT
few	TRBV19	TRBJ2-7	.	CASTKRRGSYEQYF	TGTGCCAGTACCAAGCGAAGGGGATCCTACGAGCAGTACTTC
few	TRBV10-2	TRBJ1-2	TRBD1	CASSERDRGDPNYGYTF	TGCGCCAGCAGTGAGAGGGACAGGGGGGACCCTAACTATGGCTACACCTTC
.	TRBV6-6	TRBJ1-5	.	CASSDTYSNQPQHF	TGTGCCAGCAGCGACACTTATAGCAATCAGCCCCAGCATTTT
.	TRBV27	TRBJ1-5	.	CASSLSGAPYAQHF	TGTGCCAGCAGTTTATCTGGGGCCCCCTACGCCCAGCATTTT